This TCR beta chain was sequenced in a study of blood T cell repertoires in COVID-19. Study information: The United States, Italy and Spain provided the acute and convalescent COVID-19 samples. Sample material is recorded as cDNA or gDNA derived from T cells, B-cell-depleted T cells, or PBMCs.

Germline CDR1 reads LNHDA; CDR2 reads SQIVND (reference sequence). The ends lost 1 base at V and 5 bases at J; junction bases unmatched: 5. The CDR3 has 15 residues. How the authors handled the data: Estimation of nucleated cell counts was performed using reference gene primer amplification. Libraries were prepared by immunoSEQ multiplex PCR; TCRdb keeps only in-frame clonotypes and omits some of them. D and trimming come from the DNA, and the V and J calls and clone size come from that table. The sample lists fewer than 350,000 clones, approximately 83% occurring once. The V call is TRBV19, the J call TRBJ2-7, with 10 bases aligning to TRBD1. The sample was peripheral blood. The receptor was derived from a woman in her twenties or thirties who had recovered from COVID-19. The DNA of the CDR3 is TGTGCCAGTAGTATAGGGGACAGGGGTATCCACGAGCAGTACTTC. Translation: CASSIGDRGIHEQYF.